The 2 T cell receptor beta chains presented below share a single source sample, sequenced in a study of cytomegalovirus exposure and HLA in healthy donors. Profiled with immunoSEQ multiplex PCR; TCRdb holds only in-frame clones, not every one. Here the sample spans about 120,000 clones, about 84% being singletons. Sequences were obtained from PBMCs. The receptors here all came from a man between 18 and 29 years old in good health and CMV-seronegative.

V is TRBV15 and J is TRBJ1-4; D possibly corresponds to TRBD1 (5 bases). Per the germline V gene, CDR1 is LNHNV and CDR2 is YYDKDF (reference sequence). Trimming stripped 2 bases from V and 14 bases from J, with 15 bases between. This CDR3 has 13 residues. The CDR3 here is CATSRPNQGYLFF. The CDR3 nucleotides read TGTGCCACCAGCAGACCCAACCAGGGATACCTGTTTTTT.

The chain recombines TRBV13 with TRBJ2-7, with D possibly TRBD2 on 7 matching bases. The germline V and J ends were trimmed by 5 bases and 2 bases, with 16 bases remaining between them. The CDR3 runs 15 residues. From germline, CDR1 is PRHDT and CDR2 FYEKMQ (reference sequence). CDR3 nucleotides: TGTGCCAGCAGCCGACTCGAGGGGGGGACCTACGAGCAGTACTTC. Its translation: CASSRLEGGTYEQYF.